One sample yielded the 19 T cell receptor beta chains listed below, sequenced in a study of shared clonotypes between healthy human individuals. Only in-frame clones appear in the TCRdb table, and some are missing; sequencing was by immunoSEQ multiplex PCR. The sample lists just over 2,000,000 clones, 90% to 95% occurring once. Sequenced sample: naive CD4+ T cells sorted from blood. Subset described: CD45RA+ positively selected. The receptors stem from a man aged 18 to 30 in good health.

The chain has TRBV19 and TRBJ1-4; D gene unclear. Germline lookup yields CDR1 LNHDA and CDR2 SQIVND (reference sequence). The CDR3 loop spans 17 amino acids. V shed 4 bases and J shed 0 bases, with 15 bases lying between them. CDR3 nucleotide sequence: TGTGCCAGTAGTAATGGGATGCGGGCTGCAACTAATGAAAAACTGTTTTTT. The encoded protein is CASSNGMRAATNEKLFF.

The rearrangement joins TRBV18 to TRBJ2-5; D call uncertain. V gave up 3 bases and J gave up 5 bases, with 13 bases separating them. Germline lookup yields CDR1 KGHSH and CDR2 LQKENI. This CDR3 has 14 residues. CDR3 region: CASSPQNPPETQYF. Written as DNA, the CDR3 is TGTGCCAGCTCACCCCAGAACCCGCCCGAGACCCAGTACTTC. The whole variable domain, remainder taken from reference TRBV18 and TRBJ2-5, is NAGVMQNPRHLVRRRGQEARLRCSPMKGHSHVYWYRQLPEEGLKFMVYLQKENIIDESGMPKERFSAEFPKEGPSILRIQQVVRGDSAAYFCASSPQNPPETQYFGPGTRLLVL.

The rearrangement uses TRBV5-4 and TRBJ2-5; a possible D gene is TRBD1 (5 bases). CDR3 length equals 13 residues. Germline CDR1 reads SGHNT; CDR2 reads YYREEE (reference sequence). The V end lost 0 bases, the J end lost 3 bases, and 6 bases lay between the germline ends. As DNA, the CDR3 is TGTGCCAGCAGCTTGGGACAGAAAGAGACCCAGTACTTC. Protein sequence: CASSLGQKETQYF. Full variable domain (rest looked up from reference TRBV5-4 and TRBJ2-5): ETGVTQSPTHLIKTRGQQVTLRCSSQSGHNTVSWYQQALGQGPQFIFQYYREEENGRGNFPPRFSGLQFPNYSSELNVNALELDDSALYLCASSLGQKETQYFGPGTRLLVL.

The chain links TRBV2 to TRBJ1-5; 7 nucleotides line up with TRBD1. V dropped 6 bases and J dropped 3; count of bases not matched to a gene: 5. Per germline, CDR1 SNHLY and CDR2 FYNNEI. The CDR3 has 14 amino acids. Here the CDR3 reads CASRGQATNQPQHF. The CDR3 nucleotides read TGTGCCAGCAGAGGACAGGCTACCAATCAGCCCCAGCATTTT.

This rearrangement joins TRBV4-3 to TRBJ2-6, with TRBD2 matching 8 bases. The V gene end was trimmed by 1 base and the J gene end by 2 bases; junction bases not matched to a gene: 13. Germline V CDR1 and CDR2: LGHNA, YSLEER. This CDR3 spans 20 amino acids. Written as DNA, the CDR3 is TGCGCCAGCAGCCAAGTGGGCCTTGCGGGGGGCGCTACTGGGGCCAACGTCCTGACTTTC. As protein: CASSQVGLAGGATGANVLTF.

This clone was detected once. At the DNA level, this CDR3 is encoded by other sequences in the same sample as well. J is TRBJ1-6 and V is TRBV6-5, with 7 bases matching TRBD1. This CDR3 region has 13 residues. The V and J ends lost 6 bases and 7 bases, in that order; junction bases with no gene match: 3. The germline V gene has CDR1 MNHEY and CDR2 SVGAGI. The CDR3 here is CASSPQGNSPLHF. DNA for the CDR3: TGTGCCAGCAGCCCACAGGGGAATTCACCCCTCCACTTT.

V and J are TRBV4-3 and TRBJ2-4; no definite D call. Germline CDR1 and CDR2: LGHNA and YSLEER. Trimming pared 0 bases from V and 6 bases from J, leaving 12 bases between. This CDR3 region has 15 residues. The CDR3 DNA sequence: TGCGCCAGCAGCCAAGATTATAATTCTGGAAACATTCAGTACTTC. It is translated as CASSQDYNSGNIQYF.

CDR3 residues: CASSEKTGGEQFF. CDR3 in DNA: TGTGCCAGCTCGGAAAAGACAGGGGGCGAGCAGTTCTTC. V usage is TRBV18 and J usage is TRBJ2-1; 10 bases line up with TRBD1. Germline CDR1 reads KGHSH; CDR2 reads LQKENI. CDR3 length: 13 residues. V trimming: 6 bases; J trimming: 10 bases; junction bases outside the gene matches: 6.

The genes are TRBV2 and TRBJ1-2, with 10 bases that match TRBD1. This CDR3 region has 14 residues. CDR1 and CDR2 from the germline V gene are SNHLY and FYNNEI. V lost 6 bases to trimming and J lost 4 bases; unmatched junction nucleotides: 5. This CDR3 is CASREDRGGYGYTF. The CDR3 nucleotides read TGTGCCAGCAGAGAGGACAGGGGGGGCTATGGCTACACCTTC. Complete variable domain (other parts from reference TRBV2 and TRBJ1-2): EPEVTQTPSHQVTQMGQEVILRCVPISNHLYFYWYRQILGQKVEFLVSFYNNEISEKSEIFDDQFSVERPDGSNFTLKIRSTKLEDSAMYFCASREDRGGYGYTFGSGTRLTVV.

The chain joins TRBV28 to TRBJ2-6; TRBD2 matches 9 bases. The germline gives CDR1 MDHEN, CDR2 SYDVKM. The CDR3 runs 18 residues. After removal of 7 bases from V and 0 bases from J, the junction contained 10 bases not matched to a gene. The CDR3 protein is CASTRQRGVNSGANVLTF. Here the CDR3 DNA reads TGTGCCAGCACCAGACAGCGGGGGGTAAACTCTGGGGCCAACGTCCTGACTTTC.

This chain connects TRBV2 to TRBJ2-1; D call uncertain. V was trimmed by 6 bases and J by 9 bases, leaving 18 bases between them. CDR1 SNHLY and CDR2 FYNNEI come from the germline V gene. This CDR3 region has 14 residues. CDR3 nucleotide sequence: TGTGCCAGCAGAGAGAGGCAGGCCCTACTTGAGCAGTTCTTC. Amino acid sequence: CASRERQALLEQFF.

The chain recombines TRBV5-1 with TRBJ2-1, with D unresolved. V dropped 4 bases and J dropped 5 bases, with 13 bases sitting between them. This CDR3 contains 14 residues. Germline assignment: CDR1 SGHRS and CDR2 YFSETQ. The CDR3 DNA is TGCGCCAGCAGCCCCTTGGCCGTGAACAATGAGCAGTTCTTC. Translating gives CASSPLAVNNEQFF.

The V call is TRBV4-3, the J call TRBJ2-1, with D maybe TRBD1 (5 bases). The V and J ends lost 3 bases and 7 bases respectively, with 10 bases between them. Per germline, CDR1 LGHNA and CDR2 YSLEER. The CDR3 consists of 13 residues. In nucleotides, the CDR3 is TGCGCCAGCAGCCAGTGGGGCGTGAATGAGCAGTTCTTC. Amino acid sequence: CASSQWGVNEQFF.

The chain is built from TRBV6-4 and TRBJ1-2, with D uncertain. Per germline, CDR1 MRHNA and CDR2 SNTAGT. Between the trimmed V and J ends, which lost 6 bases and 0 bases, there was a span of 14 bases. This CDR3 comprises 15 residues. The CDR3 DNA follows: TGTGCCAGCAGACGCGTGGATGTGCCTAACTATGGCTACACCTTC. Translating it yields CASRRVDVPNYGYTF.

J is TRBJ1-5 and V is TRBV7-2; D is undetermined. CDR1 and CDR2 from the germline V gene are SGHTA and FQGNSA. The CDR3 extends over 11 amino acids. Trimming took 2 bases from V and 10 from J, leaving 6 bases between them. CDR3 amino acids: CASSLTLPQHF. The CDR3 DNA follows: TGTGCCAGCAGCTTAACACTTCCCCAGCATTTT.

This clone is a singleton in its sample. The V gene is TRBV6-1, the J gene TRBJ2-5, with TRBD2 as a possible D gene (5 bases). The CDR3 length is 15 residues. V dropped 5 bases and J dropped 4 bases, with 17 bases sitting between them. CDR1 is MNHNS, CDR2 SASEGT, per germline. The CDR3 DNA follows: TGTGCCAGCAGTCCAACCCGGGGTGGTCGAGAGACCCAGTACTTC. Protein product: CASSPTRGGRETQYF.

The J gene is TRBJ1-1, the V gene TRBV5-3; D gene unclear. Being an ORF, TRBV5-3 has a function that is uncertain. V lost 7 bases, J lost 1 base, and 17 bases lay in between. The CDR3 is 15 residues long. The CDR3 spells CARALRCQPNTEAFF. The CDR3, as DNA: TGTGCCAGAGCTTTGCGATGTCAGCCGAACACTGAAGCTTTCTTT.

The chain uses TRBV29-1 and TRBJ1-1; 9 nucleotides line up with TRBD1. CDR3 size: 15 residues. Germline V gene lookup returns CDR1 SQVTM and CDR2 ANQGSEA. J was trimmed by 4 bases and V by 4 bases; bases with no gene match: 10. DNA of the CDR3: TGCAGCGTTGCAACAGGGGGCAGTTCTCCCACTGAAGCTTTCTTT. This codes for CSVATGGSSPTEAFF.

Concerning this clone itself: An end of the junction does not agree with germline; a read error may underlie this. In DNA, the CDR3 is TGTGCCAGCAAAAAGACTGAACAGGCCGTGTCATTC. Protein: CASKKTEQAVSF. The chain links TRBV14 to TRBJ1-2; tentatively, D is TRBD1 (5 bases). CDR1 and CDR2 from the germline V gene are SGHDN and FVKESK. CDR3 length: 12 amino acids.